This T cell receptor (beta chain) was recovered during a study of Graves' ophthalmopathy and Graves' hyperthyroidism. Study-wide context: Being free of ophthalmopathy for 18 months of follow-up defined stable hyperthyroidism. Findings and caveats of the study: The blood repertoire also included most expanded thyroid clonotypes above 0.001 frequency.

To note about this clonotype: Its specificity is not known.

Hyperthyroidism patients, all newly diagnosed, had under 2 months' duration and ages of 18 to 65. Exclusion applied to patients with other autoimmune diseases, uncontrolled infections, pregnancy or lactation. Germline V gives CDR1 SGHVS, CDR2 FNYEAQ. The CDR3 has 10 amino acids. V was trimmed by 1 base and J by 16 bases, leaving 7 bases between them. RNA transcripts provided the template for amplifying TCR beta CDR3 regions. HTBI-primed first-round RT-PCR preceded second-round multiplex PCR. TCRdb reprocessed the multiplex PCR reads with MiXCR, giving one entry per CDR3 protein. The data show over a million distinct CDR3 sequences, with approximately 35% seen just once and more than 9.5% held by the top ten.

The rearrangement links TRBV7-6 to TRBJ2-2; TRBD1 is a possible D gene (6 bases). This TCR came from an adult man with Graves' hyperthyroidism. Sequencing input: peripheral blood or thyroid tissue (not recorded which). The CDR3 reads CASSLGGRFF. CDR3 bases: TGTGCCAGCAGCTTAGGGGGGCGGTTTTTT.